The sequence of this T cell receptor (beta chain) was determined in a study of siplizumab effects on memory and regulatory T cells. Findings and limits, study-wide: Sequences that were alloreactive and traceable to unstimulated CD4+ memory cells were significantly reduced by siplizumab. In unstimulated cells, naive T cells appeared more diverse than memory T cells and seemed major alloresponse contributors.

On this clone itself: Its antigen is unknown.

Around 9.6 x 10^4 TCR templates per sample were sequenced. Clones were sequenced by immunoSEQ multiplex PCR, and TCRdb holds only the in-frame ones, with some missing. The table shows 70,000 or so clones, with about 90% occurring only once. V was clipped by 3 bases and J by 5 bases, with 16 bases between them. CDR1 and CDR2 from the germline V gene are SNHLY and FYNNEI. The CDR3 is 15 residues long. Material: CD8+ T cells sorted from blood. The gene calls are TRBV2 and TRBJ2-5; D may correspond to TRBD1 or TRBD2 (6 bases each). The origin of this receptor is a human donor in good health. The CDR3: CASSEGGVGWETQYF. CDR3 DNA sequence: TGTGCCAGCAGTGAGGGGGGCGTGGGATGGGAGACCCAGTACTTC.